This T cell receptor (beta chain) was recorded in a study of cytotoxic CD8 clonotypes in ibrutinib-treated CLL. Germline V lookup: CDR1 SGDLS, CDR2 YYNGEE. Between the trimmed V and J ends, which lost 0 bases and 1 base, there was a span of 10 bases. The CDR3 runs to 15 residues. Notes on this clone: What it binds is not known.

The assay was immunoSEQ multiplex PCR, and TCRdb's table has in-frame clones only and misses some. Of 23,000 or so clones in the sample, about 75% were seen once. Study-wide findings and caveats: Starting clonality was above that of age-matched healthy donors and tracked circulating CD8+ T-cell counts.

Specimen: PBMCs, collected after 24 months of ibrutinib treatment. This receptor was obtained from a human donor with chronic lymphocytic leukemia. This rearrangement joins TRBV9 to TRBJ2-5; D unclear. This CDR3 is CASSVAPQAQETQYF. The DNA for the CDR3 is TGTGCCAGCAGCGTAGCTCCCCAGGCCCAAGAGACCCAGTACTTC.